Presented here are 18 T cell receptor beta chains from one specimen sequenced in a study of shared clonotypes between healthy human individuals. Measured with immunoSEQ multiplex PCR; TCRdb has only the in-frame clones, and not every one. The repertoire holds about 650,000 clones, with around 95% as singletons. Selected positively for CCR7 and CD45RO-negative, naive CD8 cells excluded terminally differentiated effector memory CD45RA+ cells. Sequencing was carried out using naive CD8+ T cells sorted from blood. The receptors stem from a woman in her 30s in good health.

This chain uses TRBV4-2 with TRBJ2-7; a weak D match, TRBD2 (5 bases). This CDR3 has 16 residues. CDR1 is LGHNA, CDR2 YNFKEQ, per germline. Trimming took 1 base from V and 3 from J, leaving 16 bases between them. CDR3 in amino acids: CASSQGTAGAGYEQYF. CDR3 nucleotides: TGTGCCAGCAGCCAAGGGACTGCGGGCGCGGGCTACGAGCAGTACTTC.

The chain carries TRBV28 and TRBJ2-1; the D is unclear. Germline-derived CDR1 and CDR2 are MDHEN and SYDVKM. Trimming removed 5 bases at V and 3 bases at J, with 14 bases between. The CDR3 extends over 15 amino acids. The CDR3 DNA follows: TGTGCCAGCAGTAGTCAGGAGAGGTTCTACAATGAGCAGTTCTTC. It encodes CASSSQERFYNEQFF.

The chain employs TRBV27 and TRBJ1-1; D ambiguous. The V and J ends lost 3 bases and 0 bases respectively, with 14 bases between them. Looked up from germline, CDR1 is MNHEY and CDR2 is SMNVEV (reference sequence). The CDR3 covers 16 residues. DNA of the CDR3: TGTGCCAGCAGTTTTCGGATCCGAGACTTGAACACTGAAGCTTTCTTT. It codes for CASSFRIRDLNTEAFF.

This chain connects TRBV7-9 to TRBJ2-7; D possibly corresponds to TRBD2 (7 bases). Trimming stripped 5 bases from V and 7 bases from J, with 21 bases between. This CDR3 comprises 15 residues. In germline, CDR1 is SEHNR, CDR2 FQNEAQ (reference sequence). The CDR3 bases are TGTGCCAGCAGCCTCACACGGGGGGCCGACTTGGAGCAGTACTTC. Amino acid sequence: CASSLTRGADLEQYF.

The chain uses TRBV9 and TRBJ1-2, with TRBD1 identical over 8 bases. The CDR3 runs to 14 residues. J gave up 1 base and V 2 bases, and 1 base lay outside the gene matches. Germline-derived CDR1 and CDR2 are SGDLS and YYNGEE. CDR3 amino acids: CASSVDRGNYGYTF. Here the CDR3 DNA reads TGTGCCAGCAGCGTTGACAGGGGTAACTATGGCTACACCTTC.

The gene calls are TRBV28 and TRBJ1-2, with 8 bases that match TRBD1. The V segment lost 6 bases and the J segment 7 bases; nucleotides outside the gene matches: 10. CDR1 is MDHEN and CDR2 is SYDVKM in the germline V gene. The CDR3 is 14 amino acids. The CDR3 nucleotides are TGTGCCAGCAGGGACTATACAGGGGGGTTTGGCTACACCTTC. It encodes CASRDYTGGFGYTF.

This CDR3 is CASSLTGGWTEAFF. The CDR3 region has the DNA TGTGCCAGCAGTTTAACAGGGGGCTGGACTGAAGCTTTCTTT. The gene calls are TRBV27 and TRBJ1-1, with 9 nucleotides matching TRBD1. With V trimmed by 2 bases and J by 5 bases, 3 bases remained unmatched. Germline loops: CDR1 MNHEY, CDR2 SMNVEV (reference sequence). The CDR3 is 14 amino acids.

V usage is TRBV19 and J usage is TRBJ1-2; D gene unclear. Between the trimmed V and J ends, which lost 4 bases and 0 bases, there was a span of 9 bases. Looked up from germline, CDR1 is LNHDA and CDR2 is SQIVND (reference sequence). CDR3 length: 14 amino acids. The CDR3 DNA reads TGTGCCAGTAGTACTGGATTGGCTAACTATGGCTACACCTTC. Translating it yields CASSTGLANYGYTF.

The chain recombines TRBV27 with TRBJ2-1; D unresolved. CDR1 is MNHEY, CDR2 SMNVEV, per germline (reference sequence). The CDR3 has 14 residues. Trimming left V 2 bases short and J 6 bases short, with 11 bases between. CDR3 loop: CASSLAATLNEQFF. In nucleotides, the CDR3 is TGTGCCAGCAGTTTAGCGGCTACCCTCAATGAGCAGTTCTTC.

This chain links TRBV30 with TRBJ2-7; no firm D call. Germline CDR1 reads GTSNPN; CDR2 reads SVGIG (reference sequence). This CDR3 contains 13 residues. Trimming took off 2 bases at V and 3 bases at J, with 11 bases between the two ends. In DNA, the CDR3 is TGTGCCTGGAGTCGGCAAGGAAGCTACGAGCAGTACTTC. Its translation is CAWSRQGSYEQYF.

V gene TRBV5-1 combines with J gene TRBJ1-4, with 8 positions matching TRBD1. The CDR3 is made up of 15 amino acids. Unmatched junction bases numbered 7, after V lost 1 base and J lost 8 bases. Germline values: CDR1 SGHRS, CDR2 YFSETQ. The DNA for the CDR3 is TGCGCCAGCAGCTTGCAAGGACAGGGATCGGAAAAACTGTTTTTT. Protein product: CASSLQGQGSEKLFF.

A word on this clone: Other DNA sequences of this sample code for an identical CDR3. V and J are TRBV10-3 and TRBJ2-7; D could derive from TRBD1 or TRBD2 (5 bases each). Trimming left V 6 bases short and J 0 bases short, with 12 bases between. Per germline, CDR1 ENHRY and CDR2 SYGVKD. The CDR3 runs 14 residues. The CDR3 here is CAISPGQSSYEQYF. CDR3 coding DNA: TGTGCCATCAGCCCGGGGCAAAGCTCCTACGAGCAGTACTTC.

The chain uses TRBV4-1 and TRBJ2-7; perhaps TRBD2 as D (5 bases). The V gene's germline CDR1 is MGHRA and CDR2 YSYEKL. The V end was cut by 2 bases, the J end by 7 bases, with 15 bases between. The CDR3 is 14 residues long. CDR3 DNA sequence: TGCGCCAGCAGCCAACCCGACTACTTGGAAGAGCAGTACTTC. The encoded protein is CASSQPDYLEEQYF.

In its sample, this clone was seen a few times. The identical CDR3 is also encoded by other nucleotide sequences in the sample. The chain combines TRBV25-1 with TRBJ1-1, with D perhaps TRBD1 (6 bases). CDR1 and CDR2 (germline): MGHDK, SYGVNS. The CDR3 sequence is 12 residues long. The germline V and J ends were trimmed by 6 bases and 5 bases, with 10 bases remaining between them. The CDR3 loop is CASSEQGTEAFF. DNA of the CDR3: TGTGCCAGCAGCGAACAGGGTACTGAAGCTTTCTTT.

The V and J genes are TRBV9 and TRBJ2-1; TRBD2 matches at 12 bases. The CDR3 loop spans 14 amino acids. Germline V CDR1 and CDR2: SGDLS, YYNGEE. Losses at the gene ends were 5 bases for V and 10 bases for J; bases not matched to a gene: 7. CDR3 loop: CASRSPGTSGEQFF. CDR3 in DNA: TGTGCCAGCAGAAGCCCCGGGACTAGCGGGGAGCAGTTCTTC.

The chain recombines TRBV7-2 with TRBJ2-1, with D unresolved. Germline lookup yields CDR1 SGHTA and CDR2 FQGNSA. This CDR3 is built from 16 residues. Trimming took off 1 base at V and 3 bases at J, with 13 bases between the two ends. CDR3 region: CASSLGSGPLYNEQFF. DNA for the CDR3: TGTGCCAGCAGCTTAGGGTCAGGACCCCTCTACAATGAGCAGTTCTTC.

The CDR3 bases are TGTGCCTGGAGTGTAAAGCAGGCGACTCTCACAGATACGCAGTATTTT. Translated: CAWSVKQATLTDTQYF. The chain employs TRBV30 and TRBJ2-3, with D unresolved. CDR3 size: 16 residues. Germline V lookup: CDR1 GTSNPN, CDR2 SVGIG (reference sequence). Trimming removed 0 bases at V and 2 bases at J, with 15 bases between.

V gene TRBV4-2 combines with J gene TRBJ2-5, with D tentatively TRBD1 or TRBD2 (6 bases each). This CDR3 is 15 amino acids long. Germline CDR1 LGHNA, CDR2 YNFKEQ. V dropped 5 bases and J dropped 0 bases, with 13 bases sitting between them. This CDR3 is CASSTGAGNQETQYF. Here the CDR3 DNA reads TGTGCCAGCAGCACGGGGGCCGGGAACCAAGAGACCCAGTACTTC.